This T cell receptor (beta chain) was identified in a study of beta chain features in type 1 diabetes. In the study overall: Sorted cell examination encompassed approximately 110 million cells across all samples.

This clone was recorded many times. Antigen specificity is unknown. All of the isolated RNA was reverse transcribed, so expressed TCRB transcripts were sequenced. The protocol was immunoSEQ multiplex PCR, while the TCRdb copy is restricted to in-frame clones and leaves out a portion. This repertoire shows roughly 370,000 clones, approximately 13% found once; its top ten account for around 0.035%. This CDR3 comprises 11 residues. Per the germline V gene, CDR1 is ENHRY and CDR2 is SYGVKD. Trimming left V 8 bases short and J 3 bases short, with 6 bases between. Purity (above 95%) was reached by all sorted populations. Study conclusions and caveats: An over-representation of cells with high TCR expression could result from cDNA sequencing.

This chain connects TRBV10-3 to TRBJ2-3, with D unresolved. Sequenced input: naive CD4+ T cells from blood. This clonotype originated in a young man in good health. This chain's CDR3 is CAILQTDTQYF. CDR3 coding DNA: TGTGCCATCCTCCAAACAGATACGCAGTATTTT.